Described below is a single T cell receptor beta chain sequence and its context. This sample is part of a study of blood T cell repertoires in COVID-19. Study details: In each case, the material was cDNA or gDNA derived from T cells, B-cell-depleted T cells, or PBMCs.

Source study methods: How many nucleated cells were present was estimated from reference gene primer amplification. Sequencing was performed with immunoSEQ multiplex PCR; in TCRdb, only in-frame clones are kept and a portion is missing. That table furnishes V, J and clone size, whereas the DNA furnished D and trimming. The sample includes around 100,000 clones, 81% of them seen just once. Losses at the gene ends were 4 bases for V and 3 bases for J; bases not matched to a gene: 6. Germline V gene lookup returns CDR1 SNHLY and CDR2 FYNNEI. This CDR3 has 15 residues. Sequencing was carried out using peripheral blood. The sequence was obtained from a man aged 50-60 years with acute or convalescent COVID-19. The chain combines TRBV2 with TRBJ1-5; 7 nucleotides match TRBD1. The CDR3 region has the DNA TGTGCCAGCAGTGCAGGGGGAGAGATCAATCAGCCCCAGCATTTT. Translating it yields CASSAGGEINQPQHF.